Presented here are 14 T cell receptor beta chains from one specimen sequenced in a study of cytomegalovirus exposure and HLA in healthy donors. Assay: immunoSEQ multiplex PCR; the TCRdb copy retains only in-frame clones and omits some. Of around 200,000 clones listed, 84% are singletons. The sequenced sample was PBMCs. The receptor set was obtained from a woman between 18 and 30 years old in good health and CMV-seropositive.

V and J are TRBV7-2 and TRBJ2-1; D might be TRBD1 (5 bases). Germline V gene sequence: CDR1 SGHTA, CDR2 FQGNSA. The CDR3 runs 15 residues. The V end was cut by 1 base, the J end by 6 bases, with 13 bases between. The DNA of the CDR3 is TGTGCCAGCAGCTTAGGTGGGGCCGTAGGCAATGAGCAGTTCTTC. Its protein product is CASSLGGAVGNEQFF.

This rearrangement joins TRBV2 to TRBJ1-6; D not resolved. Trimming removed 7 bases at V and 7 bases at J, with 8 bases between. CDR1 is SNHLY and CDR2 is FYNNEI in the germline V gene. CDR3 length equals 12 residues. The CDR3 is CASKLHNSPLHF. CDR3 coding DNA: TGTGCCAGCAAACTACACAATTCACCCCTCCACTTT.

This clone has only a few counts. V and J are TRBV18 and TRBJ1-6, with D maybe TRBD1 (6 bases). CDR1 and CDR2 (germline): KGHSH, LQKENI. The CDR3 is 14 residues long. The V and J ends lost 4 bases and 7 bases respectively, with 11 bases between them. CDR3 sequence reads: CASSQQGRNSPLHF. The CDR3 region has the DNA TGTGCCAGCTCACAACAGGGACGAAATTCACCCCTCCACTTT.

This sequence joins TRBV5-6 and TRBJ2-7, with a tentative D call TRBD1 (6 bases). The CDR3 runs 16 residues. V gave up 4 bases and J gave up 2 bases, with 19 bases separating them. Germline assignment: CDR1 SGHDT and CDR2 YYEEEE. This chain's CDR3 is CASSPTLMGAPYEQYF. In nucleotides, the CDR3 is TGTGCCAGCAGCCCGACTCTCATGGGGGCCCCCTACGAGCAGTACTTC.

In its sample, this clone was seen a few times. The chain uses TRBV7-2 and TRBJ2-2; the match to TRBD2 covers 7 bases. Germline-derived CDR1 and CDR2 are SGHTA and FQGNSA. The CDR3 runs 14 residues. V dropped 7 bases and J dropped 1; count of bases not matched to a gene: 3. CDR3 in amino acids: CASKTGGNTGELFF. The CDR3 DNA reads as TGTGCCAGCAAAACGGGGGGGAACACCGGGGAGCTGTTTTTT.

The rearrangement joins TRBV9 to TRBJ1-6; TRBD1 matches at 11 bases. Trimming removed 4 bases from V and 9 bases from J; junction bases left unmatched: 6. There are 15 residues in the CDR3. The germline V gene encodes CDR1 SGDLS and CDR2 YYNGEE. CDR3: CASSPSGTGGSPLHF. In DNA form, the CDR3 reads TGTGCCAGCAGCCCATCCGGGACAGGGGGTTCACCCCTCCACTTT.

This rearrangement joins TRBV6-1 to TRBJ2-3; 7 nucleotides match TRBD2. The CDR3 has 14 residues. The V gene end was trimmed by 4 bases and the J gene end by 3 bases; junction bases not matched to a gene: 4. Germline V gives CDR1 MNHNS, CDR2 SASEGT. CDR3 sequence reads: CASSGSGETDTQYF. CDR3 DNA sequence: TGTGCCAGCAGTGGCAGCGGGGAAACAGATACGCAGTATTTT.

The chain uses TRBV2 and TRBJ1-5; D gene unclear. V was cut by 6 bases and J by 5 bases, with 11 bases left in between. Germline V lookup: CDR1 SNHLY, CDR2 FYNNEI. CDR3 length equals 13 residues. The CDR3 loop is CASRAEGDQPQHF. The CDR3 DNA is TGTGCCAGCAGGGCGGAGGGCGATCAGCCCCAGCATTTT.

This clone was seen a handful of times. The chain combines TRBV27 with TRBJ1-6; 9 bases match TRBD1. CDR1 is MNHEY and CDR2 is SMNVEV in the germline V gene (reference sequence). The ends lost 1 base at V and 10 bases at J; junction bases unmatched: 2. The CDR3 has 14 residues. The CDR3 here is CASSLWGTGSPLHF. The CDR3 DNA reads as TGTGCCAGCAGTTTATGGGGGACAGGGTCACCCCTCCACTTT.

In its sample, this clone was seen a few times. The chain combines TRBV21-1 with TRBJ1-3. TRBV21-1 is described as a pseudogene. The CDR3 consists of 15 residues. The CDR3 DNA reads as TGTGCCAGCAGCAAAGGAGGCGGCTCTGGAAACACCATATATTTT. The encoded protein is CASSKGGGSGNTIYF.

The rearrangement uses TRBV4-3 and TRBJ1-1; D is unclear. This CDR3 has 14 amino acids. Germline CDR1 and CDR2: LGHNA and YSLEER. Trimming pared 1 base from V and 2 bases from J, leaving 8 bases between. Here the CDR3 DNA reads TGCGCCAGCAGCCAAGGACTCGTCAACACTGAAGCTTTCTTT. Translated, it gives CASSQGLVNTEAFF.

The chain recombines TRBV10-3 with TRBJ2-7; D is unclear. Germline V CDR1 and CDR2: ENHRY, SYGVKD. The CDR3 spans 13 residues. The V end lost 10 bases, the J end lost 0 bases, and 13 bases lay between the germline ends. The CDR3 here is CANPVVPSYEQYF. In DNA form, the CDR3 reads TGTGCCAACCCGGTTGTCCCCTCCTACGAGCAGTACTTC.

This clone has a single count. The chain uses TRBV29-1 and TRBJ1-1; D perhaps matches TRBD1 (6 bases). Between the trimmed V and J ends, which lost 4 bases and 0 bases, there was a span of 12 bases. Germline CDR1 SQVTM, CDR2 ANQGSEA. The CDR3 is 14 residues long. The DNA of the CDR3 is TGCAGCGTTGCCACACAGGGCCTGAACACTGAAGCTTTCTTT. It is translated as CSVATQGLNTEAFF.

The J gene is TRBJ2-7, the V gene TRBV4-2; 12 bases fit TRBD2. This CDR3 contains 14 residues. Trimming at V came to 1 base and at J to 6 bases, leaving 1 base not matched to a gene. Germline V CDR1 and CDR2: LGHNA, YNFKEQ. The CDR3: CASSQASGGGEQYF. The CDR3 DNA reads as TGTGCCAGCAGCCAAGCTAGCGGGGGGGGCGAGCAGTACTTC.